The next 25 T cell receptor beta chains were all read from a single sample in a study of blood T cells in healthy people across ages. Next came a second PCR, run for roughly 7 to 12 cycles, which used a sample-barcoded 5' primer along with a J-beta primer mix. TCRdb ran MiXCR on the 5' RACE reads and lists one entry per CDR3 protein. The sample carries over a million distinct CDR3 sequences, approximately 43% recorded once. What was sequenced was blood. The receptor set was obtained from a woman under 30 in good health.

CDR3 in DNA: TGCGCCAGCAGCCAAGGGGAACGGGGGTTAACAGATACGCAGTATTTT. Amino acids: CASSQGERGLTDTQYF. The chain employs TRBV4-1 and TRBJ2-3; D is perhaps TRBD2 (6 bases). The length of the CDR3 is 16 residues. CDR1 is MGHRA, CDR2 YSYEKL, per germline. V was pared by 1 base and J by 3 bases, with 14 bases between.

The chain combines TRBV12-3 or TRBV12-4 with TRBJ2-1; 11 bases are a match to TRBD2. J was trimmed by 0 bases and V by 4 bases; bases with no gene match: 11. CDR3 length: 19 amino acids. CDR3 in DNA: TGTGCCAGCAGTTCCCATTCTAGCGGGGGGCAAAGCTCCTACAATGAGCAGTTCTTC. Translation gives CASSSHSSGGQSSYNEQFF.

The chain uses TRBV6-5 and TRBJ2-1, with 8 nucleotides matching TRBD1. After removal of 2 bases from V and 5 bases from J, the junction contained 5 bases not matched to a gene. The CDR3 spans 15 residues. Germline CDR1 and CDR2: MNHEY and SVGAGI. This chain's CDR3 is CASSYDRGMHNEQFF. In DNA, the CDR3 is TGTGCCAGCAGTTACGACAGGGGTATGCACAATGAGCAGTTCTTC.

The chain couples TRBV7-9 to TRBJ2-1, with 8 nucleotides matching TRBD1. The CDR3 sequence is 16 residues long. With 5 bases clipped from V and 5 bases from J, the junction kept 11 bases outside the gene matches. Per germline, CDR1 SEHNR and CDR2 FQNEAQ (reference sequence). CDR3 loop: CASSPYPTGANNEQFF. CDR3 coding DNA: TGTGCCAGCAGCCCCTACCCGACAGGGGCCAACAATGAGCAGTTCTTC. The variable domain in full, with the rest retrieved from reference TRBV7-9 and TRBJ2-1, is DTGVSQNPRHKITKRGQNVTFRCDPISEHNRLYWYRQTLGQGPEFLTYFQNEAQLEKSRLLSDRFSAERPKGSFSTLEIQRTEQGDSAMYLCASSPYPTGANNEQFFGPGTRLTVL.

This clonotype was seen a handful of times. The rearrangement uses TRBV20-1 and TRBJ2-1; 7 bases map to TRBD2. V lost 6 bases to trimming and J lost 1 base; unmatched junction nucleotides: 6. The CDR3 is 14 residues long. The germline gives CDR1 DFQATT, CDR2 SNEGSKA (reference sequence). CDR3 in amino acids: CSATGTISYNEQFF. Written as DNA, the CDR3 is TGCAGTGCCACCGGGACTATTTCCTACAATGAGCAGTTCTTC.

This clonotype has only a few counts. The chain joins TRBV27 to TRBJ2-7; 7 nucleotides agree with TRBD2. The ends lost 3 bases at V and 3 bases at J; junction bases unmatched: 5. The CDR3 sequence is 14 residues long. Germline CDR1 is MNHEY and CDR2 is SMNVEV (reference sequence). The CDR3 bases are TGTGCCAGCAGTTTGGGAGGGCTGGACTACGAGCAGTACTTC. The encoded protein is CASSLGGLDYEQYF.

The chain employs TRBV7-2 and TRBJ1-4; TRBD1 matches at 7 bases. The CDR3 runs to 14 residues. The germline V gene encodes CDR1 SGHTA and CDR2 FQGNSA. Germline trimming cut 5 bases from V and 7 bases from J; bases unmatched to any gene: 7. DNA for the CDR3: TGTGCCAGCAGCGAGCGACAGGGAGTTGAAAAACTGTTTTTT. As protein: CASSERQGVEKLFF.

The rearrangement links TRBV6-6 to TRBJ2-5; the D gene is possibly TRBD2 (5 bases). V lost 6 bases and J 5 bases, leaving 13 bases between the germline ends. The germline V gene has CDR1 MNHNY and CDR2 SVGAGI (reference sequence). There are 13 residues in the CDR3. Written as DNA, the CDR3 is TGTGCCAGCAGCCAGACGGGGTTTGAGACCCAGTACTTC. Protein product: CASSQTGFETQYF.

The gene calls are TRBV5-8 and TRBJ2-5; D could derive from TRBD1 or TRBD2 (5 bases each). Germline V CDR1 and CDR2: SGHTS, YDEGEE. The CDR3 is 12 amino acids. Trimming shortened V by 4 bases and J by 11 bases, and 15 bases separated the two germline ends. The CDR3 reads CASSGQLGEQYF. For the CDR3, the DNA is TGTGCCAGCAGCGGGCAGTTGGGGGAGCAGTACTTC.

The rearrangement joins TRBV16 to TRBJ2-3; D may be TRBD1 (5 bases). The V gene's germline CDR1 is KGHSY and CDR2 FQNENV. V was clipped by 4 bases and J by 5 bases, with 16 bases between them. The CDR3 runs 15 residues. This CDR3 reads CASSPTVGREDTQYF. The DNA for the CDR3 is TGTGCCAGCAGCCCTACGGTGGGCAGGGAAGATACGCAGTATTTT.

The chain recombines TRBV6-2 or TRBV6-3 with TRBJ2-5; D remains ambiguous. CDR1 and CDR2 from the germline V gene are MNHEY and SVGEGT. The germline V and J ends were trimmed by 2 bases and 11 bases, with 12 bases remaining between them. This CDR3 region has 12 residues. The DNA for the CDR3 is TGTGCCAGCAGTTACGACCCGGATGAGCAGTACTTC. Translating it yields CASSYDPDEQYF.

This clonotype came up a few times. CDR3 DNA: TGTGCCATCGGACAGGGGGCGATTAATGGCTACACCTTC. This sequence encodes CAIGQGAINGYTF. The genes are TRBV10-3 and TRBJ1-2, with 11 bases matching TRBD1. CDR1 is ENHRY, CDR2 SYGVKD, per germline. The V gene end was trimmed by 8 bases and the J gene end by 6 bases; junction bases not matched to a gene: 5. This CDR3 comprises 13 residues.

J is TRBJ2-7 and V is TRBV10-3; 11 bases line up with TRBD1. V lost 10 bases, J lost 3 bases, and 5 bases stayed unmatched. The CDR3 totals 13 residues. Looked up from germline, CDR1 is ENHRY and CDR2 is SYGVKD. In DNA form, the CDR3 reads TGTGCCACCCTCGGGACAGGGGGCTACGAGCAGTACTTC. It specifies CATLGTGGYEQYF.

V and J are TRBV27 and TRBJ2-7; the match to TRBD1 covers 8 bases. The CDR3 covers 15 residues. CDR1 and CDR2 from the germline V gene are MNHEY and SMNVEV (reference sequence). The ends lost 3 bases at V and 2 bases at J; junction bases unmatched: 6. In DNA form, the CDR3 reads TGTGCCAGCAGTTTGGACAGGGACGGCCCCTACGAGCAGTACTTC. It translates to CASSLDRDGPYEQYF.

The V gene is TRBV20-1, the J gene TRBJ2-7; TRBD2 matches at 11 bases. This CDR3 region has 15 residues. CDR1 and CDR2 from the germline V gene are DFQATT and SNEGSKA (reference sequence). V shed 3 bases and J 7 bases; nucleotides not matched to a gene: 11. The CDR3 DNA reads TGCAGTGCTAGGACATTTAGCGGGAGGGCGTTGGAGCAGTACTTC. This sequence encodes CSARTFSGRALEQYF.

This clonotype was counted once. The chain recombines TRBV7-2 with TRBJ1-2; the D is unclear. Germline V CDR1 and CDR2: SGHTA, FQGNSA. The CDR3 extends over 15 amino acids. The V end lost 5 bases, the J end lost 4 bases, and 17 bases lay between the germline ends. CDR3 in amino acids: CASSTSRDWGYGYTF. The CDR3 DNA sequence: TGTGCCAGCAGCACCTCGAGAGATTGGGGCTATGGCTACACCTTC.

The rearrangement uses TRBV5-1 and TRBJ2-7, with D perhaps matching TRBD2 (6 bases). V was cut by 10 bases and J by 7 bases, with 21 bases left in between. The germline CDR1 and CDR2 sequences are SGHRS and YFSETQ. This CDR3 has 13 residues. In DNA, the CDR3 is TGCGCCTGTCGGGAGCCCTCCTACAGTGAGCAGTACTTC. It specifies CACREPSYSEQYF.

This clonotype was observed many times. The chain has TRBV9 and TRBJ2-5; TRBD2 agrees at 9 bases. V lost 1 base to trimming and J lost 2 bases; unmatched junction nucleotides: 6. The CDR3 extends over 16 amino acids. Germline CDR1 and CDR2: SGDLS and YYNGEE. CDR3 DNA sequence: TGTGCCAGCAGCGTACTTAGCGGGGGAAATCAAGAGACCCAGTACTTC. Residues: CASSVLSGGNQETQYF.

This chain links TRBV7-9 with TRBJ2-1; TRBD2 is a possible D gene (6 bases). Germline V gene lookup returns CDR1 SEHNR and CDR2 FQNEAQ (reference sequence). Trimming shortened V by 7 bases and J by 6 bases, and 16 bases separated the two germline ends. CDR3 length: 14 residues. The CDR3 DNA sequence: TGTGCCAGCACCGTGGAGGGGACGGTCAATGAGCAGTTCTTC. Its translation: CASTVEGTVNEQFF.

CDR3: CASSLLRDPSNEQFF. DNA of the CDR3: TGTGCCAGCAGCTTGTTGCGGGACCCCAGCAATGAGCAGTTCTTC. The chain joins TRBV7-9 to TRBJ2-1, with D tentatively TRBD2 (6 bases). The V end was cut by 3 bases, the J end by 6 bases, with 15 bases between. This CDR3 is built from 15 residues. Germline V CDR1 and CDR2: SEHNR, FQNEAQ (reference sequence).

Regarding this clonotype: At one of its ends the junction is not consistent with the germline gene, which may arise from a read error. This chain links TRBV20-1 with TRBJ2-5; D not certain. CDR3 length: 12 amino acids. CDR1 and CDR2 (germline): DFQATT, SNEGSKA (reference sequence). The CDR3 reads CSAWTDQETQYF. The CDR3 DNA reads TGCAGTGCTTGGACGGACCAGGAGACCCAGTACTTC.

The table lists this clonotype with a count of one. The rearrangement joins TRBV12-3 or TRBV12-4 to TRBJ1-5; no reliable D call. Trimming took 7 bases from V and 5 from J, leaving 12 bases between them. The CDR3 consists of 13 residues. The CDR3 DNA reads TGTGCCAGCACCACAAACGGGGATCAGCCCCAGCATTTT. This gives the protein CASTTNGDQPQHF.

This clonotype was counted ten times or more. The chain links TRBV9 to TRBJ2-7; either TRBD1 or TRBD2 may fit D (5 bases each). From germline, CDR1 is SGDLS and CDR2 YYNGEE. The V end was cut by 0 bases, the J end by 5 bases, with 9 bases between. The CDR3 contains 13 residues. In DNA form, the CDR3 reads TGTGCCAGCAGCGTAGGCCAGGGAGACGAGCAGTACTTC. It yields the protein CASSVGQGDEQYF.

DNA for the CDR3: TGTGCCAGCACCAAAAGACCTCGGAATGAAAAACTGTTTTTT. Amino acid sequence: CASTKRPRNEKLFF. The chain couples TRBV21-1 to TRBJ1-4. TRBV21-1 counts as a pseudogene. The CDR3 extends over 14 amino acids.

As regards this clonotype: One end of the junction fails to match germline, which may point to a read error. The V and J genes are TRBV29-1 and TRBJ2-3; 14 positions match TRBD2. CDR1 SQVTM and CDR2 ANQGSEA come from the germline V gene. The CDR3 covers 15 residues. CDR3 protein: CSVAGTSGSTDTQSF. In nucleotides, the CDR3 is TGCAGCGTAGCCGGGACTAGCGGGAGTACAGATACGCAGTCTTTT.